These 6 T cell receptor beta chains originate from one sample sequenced in a study of blood T cell repertoires in COVID-19. Profiled with immunoSEQ multiplex PCR; TCRdb holds only in-frame clones, not every one. The repertoire holds under 350,000 clones, over 85% seen once, with approximately 1.8% in the top ten. The sequencing input was peripheral blood. Receptors originate from a woman aged 25 to 45 with COVID-19, enrolled during active disease.

The gene calls are TRBV3-1 (or the pseudogene TRBV3-2) and TRBJ1-1; tentative D call: TRBD1 (6 bases). The CDR3 spans 15 residues. V shed 1 base and J shed 6 bases, with 15 bases lying between them. CDR1 and CDR2 from the germline V gene are LGHDT and YNNKEL (reference sequence). The CDR3 spells CASSQGSGRGAEAFF. The DNA for the CDR3 is TGTGCCAGCAGCCAAGGGTCAGGCAGGGGCGCTGAAGCTTTCTTT.

CDR3 DNA: TGTGCCTGGAGTTCGCAACTAGCGGGGTTATACAATGAGCAGTTCTTC. Its translation: CAWSSQLAGLYNEQFF. V is TRBV30 and J is TRBJ2-1; 10 nucleotides line up with TRBD2. The V gene end was trimmed by 2 bases and the J gene end by 4 bases; junction bases not matched to a gene: 8. The germline gives CDR1 GTSNPN, CDR2 SVGIG (reference sequence). The CDR3 covers 16 residues.

This clone appeared once. This rearrangement joins TRBV3-1 (or the pseudogene TRBV3-2) to TRBJ2-2, with a possible D match to TRBD1 (5 bases). The CDR3 has 16 amino acids. Germline assignment: CDR1 LGHDT and CDR2 YNNKEL (reference sequence). Trimming pared 4 bases from V and 4 bases from J, leaving 16 bases between. The CDR3 loop is CASSLLRTPSTGELFF. CDR3 in DNA: TGTGCCAGCAGCCTCCTGCGGACACCCAGCACCGGGGAGCTGTTTTTT.

J is TRBJ2-1 and V is TRBV9, with a weak D call TRBD2 (5 bases). The V end lost 3 bases, the J end lost 10 bases, and 23 bases lay between the germline ends. CDR1 SGDLS and CDR2 YYNGEE come from the germline V gene. This CDR3 is 16 amino acids long. The CDR3 DNA follows: TGTGCCAGCAGCGCAGGTGACTACCTGGGATCCTGGGAGCAGTTCTTC. It is translated as CASSAGDYLGSWEQFF.

This clone occurred a few times. This sequence joins TRBV10-2 and TRBJ2-7; 9 bases agree with TRBD2. This CDR3 has 14 residues. J gave up 3 bases and V 2 bases, and 2 bases lay outside the gene matches. Germline CDR1 is WSHSY and CDR2 is SAAADI. This CDR3 reads CASSEGRGGYEQYV. The CDR3 region has the DNA TGCGCCAGCAGTGAGGGGCGGGGGGGCTACGAGCAGTACGTC.

The chain couples TRBV6-6 to TRBJ1-2, with D perhaps matching TRBD1 (6 bases). The CDR3 is made up of 13 amino acids. CDR1 is MNHNY, CDR2 SVGAGI, per germline (reference sequence). Trimming cost V 8 bases and J 7 bases, with 17 bases left between them. This CDR3 reads CASAEGGILGYTF. CDR3 nucleotide sequence: TGTGCCAGCGCCGAAGGGGGAATTCTTGGCTACACCTTC.